The clone carrying this TCR beta chain was seen at least ten times. The antigen is not known. iRepertoire HTBI primers and Arm-PCR of CDR3 regions built TCR beta libraries. One entry per CDR3 protein, called by TCRdb with MiXCR from the multiplex PCR reads. Of 420,000 or so distinct CDR3 sequences detected, approximately 16% appear once; the ten largest clones hold 20% to 25%. This sample is drawn from a study of regulatory T cells in long-lasting Graves disease. Study background: Newly diagnosed Graves' patients had taken antithyroid drugs under 3 months.

Between the trimmed V and J ends, which lost 2 bases and 3 bases, there was a span of 5 bases. Per the germline V gene, CDR1 is MNHNS and CDR2 is SASEGT. The CDR3 runs to 13 residues. Study-level results: Persistent disease preferred TRBV28, TRBJ1-2 and TRBJ2-5; new disease, TRBV20-1 and TRBJ2-1.

Time point indicated: newly diagnosed GD, antithyroid drugs for less than 3 months. Extracted RNA from PBMCs served as the source of the TCR library. These data also featured in a second study, about T cells in Graves' hyperthyroidism and ophthalmopathy. From that report: Absent ophthalmopathy progression within 18 months defined stable Graves' hyperthyroidism. When the TCR CDR3 underwent first-round RT-PCR, the HTBI primer set was used.

The material was peripheral blood mononuclear cells (PBMCs), obtained at new diagnosis, from a patient treated with antithyroid drugs. The rearrangement links TRBV6-1 to TRBJ2-1, with D perhaps matching TRBD1 (5 bases). The source of this sequence is a woman aged 18-29 years with Graves disease. The CDR3 DNA follows: TGTGCCAGCAGTGAACAGGGCTACAATGAGCAGTTCTTC. The encoded protein is CASSEQGYNEQFF.